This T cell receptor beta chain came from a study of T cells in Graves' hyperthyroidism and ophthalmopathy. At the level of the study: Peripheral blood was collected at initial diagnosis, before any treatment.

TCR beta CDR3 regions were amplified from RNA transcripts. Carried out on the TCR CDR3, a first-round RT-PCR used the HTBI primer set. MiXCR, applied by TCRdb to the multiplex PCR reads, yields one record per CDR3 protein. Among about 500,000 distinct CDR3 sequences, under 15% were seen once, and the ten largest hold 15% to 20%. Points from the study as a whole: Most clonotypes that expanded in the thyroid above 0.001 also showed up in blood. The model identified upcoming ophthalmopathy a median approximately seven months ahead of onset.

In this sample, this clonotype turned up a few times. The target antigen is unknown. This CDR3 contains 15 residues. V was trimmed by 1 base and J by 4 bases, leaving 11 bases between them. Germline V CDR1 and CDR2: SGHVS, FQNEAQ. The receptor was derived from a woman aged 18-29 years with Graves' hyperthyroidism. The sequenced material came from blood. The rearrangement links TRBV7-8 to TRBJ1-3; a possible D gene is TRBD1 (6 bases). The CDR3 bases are TGTGCCAGCAGCTTAGACCCAGGGGAAGGAAACACCATATATTTT. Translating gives CASSLDPGEGNTIYF.